This T cell receptor (beta chain) originates from a study of blood T cell repertoires in COVID-19. Study-wide background: Samples representing acute and convalescent COVID-19 were sourced from the United States, Italy and Spain. PBMCs, B-cell-depleted T cells, or T cells were the source of the cDNA or gDNA that made up the material.

In the original processing: Estimated nucleated cell counts came from reference gene primer amplification. Method: immunoSEQ multiplex PCR; TCRdb's copy keeps in-frame clones and lacks some. The DNA gave D and trimming, while V, J and clone size come from that table. The repertoire holds 160,000 or so clones, with 75% to 90% as singletons. Per the germline V gene, CDR1 is KGHSY and CDR2 is FQNENV. The CDR3 has 13 amino acids. V shed 2 bases and J 8 bases; nucleotides not matched to a gene: 4. This chain joins TRBV16 and TRBJ1-2; TRBD1 matches 8 bases. The TCR originated in a woman between 40 and 50 years old with acute or convalescent COVID-19. Material for sequencing was peripheral blood. CDR3 nucleotide sequence: TGTGCCAGCAGCCAACAGGGGGCTAGCGGCTACACCTTC. It translates to CASSQQGASGYTF. Using reference TRBV16 and TRBJ1-2 for the parts outside the CDR3, the full variable domain is GEEVAQTPKHLVRGEGQKAKLYCAPIKGHSYVFWYQQVLKNEFKFLISFQNENVFDETGMPKERFSAKCLPNSPCSLEIQATKLEDSAVYFCASSQQGASGYTFGSGTRLTVV.